The sequence of this T cell receptor (beta chain) was determined in a study of T cells in Graves' hyperthyroidism and ophthalmopathy. The germline V gene has CDR1 MNHNS and CDR2 SASEGT. The CDR3 covers 14 residues. The trim removed 6 bases at V and 4 bases at J, leaving 8 bases unmatched. Study-level results: Also found in blood were most expanded thyroid clonotypes above 0.001. Ophthalmopathy, as predicted by the model, came a median around 6.7 months after the prediction.

To note about this clonotype: What it binds is not known.

The study defined stable Graves' hyperthyroidism as no ophthalmopathy progression within 18 months. Exclusion of patients followed from uncontrolled infection, other autoimmune disease, pregnancy or lactation. The source material, RNA transcripts, was used to amplify TCR beta CDR3 regions. When the TCR CDR3 underwent first-round RT-PCR, the HTBI primer set was used. TCRdb reprocessed the multiplex PCR reads with MiXCR, giving one entry per CDR3 protein. The repertoire holds hundreds of thousands of distinct CDR3 sequences, over 10% seen once, with 9.2% in the top ten. This chain links TRBV6-1 with TRBJ1-1, with 7 bases matching TRBD1. The sequenced sample was blood. The sequence derives from a woman under 30 with Graves' hyperthyroidism. CDR3 sequence (DNA): TGTGCCAGCAGCCCAGACAGGGAAGGCACTGAAGCTTTCTTT. It is translated as CASSPDREGTEAFF.